This section outlines one T cell receptor beta chain sequence together with its context. Its matching antigen is unknown. The data derive from a study of CD4 T cells in relation to SARS-CoV-2 and coronaviruses. Germline V lookup: CDR1 SGHDN, CDR2 FVKESK. The CDR3 consists of 17 residues. V dropped 3 bases and J dropped 5 bases, with 19 bases sitting between them. Generated by immunoSEQ multiplex PCR, the TCRdb table keeps only in-frame clones and is missing some. Here the sample spans more than 15,000 clones, 70% to 80% being singletons. Before the COVID-19 pandemic, during about 2011-2019, CD4+ T cells were taken from unexposed donors. CD4+ T cells were isolated from the cells after 10 days of culture.

Source material: CD4+ T cells from PBMCs, cultured in vitro. This receptor was obtained from a human donor in good health. The rearrangement joins TRBV14 to TRBJ1-4, with D uncertain. CDR3 nucleotides: TGTGCCAGCAGCCAGTTCAGGACCGATTGGGCGAATGAAAAACTGTTTTTT. Amino acid sequence: CASSQFRTDWANEKLFF. The full variable domain, with the rest looked up from reference TRBV14 and TRBJ1-4, is EAGVTQFPSHSVIEKGQTVTLRCDPISGHDNLYWYRRVMGKEIKFLLHFVKESKQDESGMPNNRFLAERTGGTYSTLKVQPAELEDSGVYFCASSQFRTDWANEKLFFGSGTQLSVL.